These 9 T cell receptor beta chains came from one sample sequenced in a study of human T cells and chemical hapten exposure. This sample's time point: pre-sensitization, week 0. Treatment defined: therapeutic diphenylcyclopropenone sensitization with weekly scalp DPC. Using its own MiXCR run on the RACE reads, TCRdb lists one record per CDR3 protein. The table shows around 180,000 distinct CDR3 sequences, with almost 30% occurring only once. The sequences come from whole blood, collected in connection with sensitization to the hapten diphenylcyclopropenone (DPC). The receptors shown here come from a woman between 25 and 40 years old with alopecia areata. Some clones in this sample may be carry-over from other donors' samples.

J is TRBJ2-5 and V is TRBV18; D is ambiguous. CDR1 and CDR2 from the germline V gene are KGHSH and LQKENI. V was shortened by 5 bases and J by 1 base, with 8 bases between the two germline ends. The CDR3 runs to 13 residues. The CDR3 here is CASSIDIQETQYF. The CDR3, as DNA: TGTGCCAGCTCAATCGACATCCAAGAGACCCAGTACTTC. Variable domain in full (rest from reference TRBV18 and TRBJ2-5): NAGVMQNPRHLVRRRGQEARLRCSPMKGHSHVYWYRQLPEEGLKFMVYLQKENIIDESGMPKERFSAEFPKEGPSILRIQQVVRGDSAAYFCASSIDIQETQYFGPGTRLLVL.

V and J are TRBV29-1 and TRBJ1-1; D call uncertain. The CDR3 covers 12 residues. The germline V gene encodes CDR1 SQVTM and CDR2 ANQGSEA. V lost 7 bases and J lost 1, with 10 bases in between. DNA for the CDR3: TGCAGCGGATCGGACGGGAACACTGAAGCTTTCTTT. This codes for CSGSDGNTEAFF.

The chain combines TRBV30 with TRBJ2-7; TRBD1 matches at 7 bases. V lost 1 base, J lost 9 bases, and 9 bases stayed unmatched. CDR1 is GTSNPN, CDR2 SVGIG, per germline (reference sequence). The CDR3 loop spans 13 amino acids. CDR3 loop: CAWSGGQARGQYF. The DNA of the CDR3 is TGTGCCTGGAGTGGTGGACAGGCCCGGGGGCAGTACTTC.

The V gene is TRBV14, the J gene TRBJ1-1, with D unresolved. This CDR3 has 14 residues. The germline V gene encodes CDR1 SGHDN and CDR2 FVKESK. The V end was cut by 3 bases, the J end by 1 base, with 9 bases between. The CDR3 spells CASSHGGPNTEAFF. The CDR3 DNA reads TGTGCCAGCAGCCATGGAGGGCCGAACACTGAAGCTTTCTTT.

Worth noting for this clonotype: Sequence at one end of the junction differs from germline and may be a read error. The chain combines TRBV7-2 with TRBJ2-5; 7 bases map to TRBD2. Germline V gene data show CDR1 as SGHTA and CDR2 as FQGNSA. The CDR3 is 13 residues long. CDR3 loop: CATSGAPQETQYF. CDR3 in DNA: TGTGCCACCAGCGGGGCACCTCAGGAGACCCAGTACTTC.

This clonotype occurred a few times. The gene calls are TRBV10-3 and TRBJ1-3; 7 bases map to TRBD1. This CDR3 has 13 amino acids. Trimming cost V 6 bases and J 9 bases; bases outside gene matches: 8. CDR1 and CDR2 from the germline V gene are ENHRY and SYGVKD. The CDR3 DNA reads TGTGCCATCAGCCCGACAGGGAGGAGCACCATATATTTT. It is translated as CAISPTGRSTIYF.

This clonotype was detected a few times. The genes are TRBV13 and TRBJ2-1; D might be TRBD1 or TRBD2, each matching 5 bases. V dropped 5 bases and J dropped 2 bases, with 10 bases sitting between them. CDR1 PRHDT and CDR2 FYEKMQ come from the germline V gene (reference sequence). The CDR3 spans 14 residues. CDR3 sequence (DNA): TGTGCCAGCAGCCGGGGACGGCCCTACAATGAGCAGTTCTTC. Translated, it gives CASSRGRPYNEQFF. Looking up the rest from reference TRBV13 and TRBJ2-1 gives the full variable domain: AAGVIQSPRHLIKEKRETATLKCYPIPRHDTVYWYQQGPGQDPQFLISFYEKMQSDKGSIPDRFSAQQFSDYHSELNMSSLELGDSALYFCASSRGRPYNEQFFGPGTRLTVL.

The chain combines TRBV28 with TRBJ1-2; a possible D gene is TRBD1 (6 bases). The CDR3 is made up of 14 amino acids. Germline V gives CDR1 MDHEN, CDR2 SYDVKM. V lost 4 bases and J lost 2, with 11 bases in between. Here the CDR3 reads CASSSTDRNYGYTF. CDR3 nucleotide sequence: TGTGCCAGCAGTTCAACCGACAGGAACTATGGCTACACCTTC.

The rearrangement uses TRBV7-2 and TRBJ2-3; D is tentatively TRBD1 or TRBD2 (5 bases each). Germline V gene lookup returns CDR1 SGHTA and CDR2 FQGNSA. This CDR3 has 15 amino acids. The V end lost 4 bases, the J end lost 6 bases, and 17 bases lay between the germline ends. In nucleotides, the CDR3 is TGTGCCAGCAGCTCACTACCCCGGGGCGGGGATACGCAGTATTTT. Its translation: CASSSLPRGGDTQYF. Supplemented by reference TRBV7-2 and TRBJ2-3, the full variable domain reads GAGVSQSPSNKVTEKGKDVELRCDPISGHTALYWYRQSLGQGLEFLIYFQGNSAPDKSGLPSDRFSAERTGGSVSTLTIQRTQQEDSAVYLCASSSLPRGGDTQYFGPGTRLTVL.